The clone carrying this T cell receptor beta chain was recorded many times. The antigen remains undetermined. This sample's TCRbeta library carried unique molecular identifier barcodes. TCRdb re-called the PCR reads through MiXCR, storing one row per CDR3 protein. The sample yields 700,000 to 950,000 distinct CDR3 sequences, about 16% seen once. The data were obtained in a study of T-cell reconstitution after alpha-beta-depleted transplantation in children. Findings and caveats of the study: Expanded graft clones, several hundred of them, were reportedly the source of alpha-beta T cells about two months after transplant. When one year had passed after transplant, most T-cell counts and diversity came from newly produced T cells.

Trimming took off 0 bases at V and 6 bases at J, with 14 bases between the two ends. Germline V gene data show CDR1 as LGHNA and CDR2 as YNFKEQ. The CDR3 totals 15 residues. The chain is built from TRBV4-2 and TRBJ1-2, with D maybe TRBD1 (5 bases). The material sequenced was PBMCs, mostly from graft donor cells, taken 360 days after TCRalphabeta/CD19-depleted stem cell transplant. The receptor's source is a male patient under 18 who had a stem cell transplant for acute lymphoblastic leukemia, so the T cells may come from the graft donor. CDR3 region: CASSQDARGVDGYTF. The CDR3 region has the DNA TGTGCCAGCAGCCAAGATGCCCGGGGCGTTGATGGCTACACCTTC.